This TCR beta chain came from a study of glioma-infiltrating T cells. This clonotype appeared many times. The iRepertoire nested amplicon-rescue multiplex PCR amplified TCR alpha and beta CDR3s from RNA. From the multiplex PCR reads, TCRdb called clonotypes with MiXCR, one entry per CDR3 protein. The sample carries 100,000 to 150,000 distinct CDR3 sequences, roughly 23% recorded once. The V gene's germline CDR1 is ENHRY and CDR2 SYGVKD. The CDR3 runs to 16 residues. V gave up 6 bases and J gave up 4 bases; unmatched junction bases: 11. This clonotype originated in a human donor with low-grade glioma or glioblastoma, undergoing nonglioma brain surgery, or in good health (not recorded which). Material for sequencing was glioma tissue, nonneoplastic brain tissue, or PBMCs (not recorded which). The chain carries TRBV10-3 and TRBJ1-1, with 10 bases that match TRBD1. The CDR3 loop reads CAIRAGTGVGRTEAFF. The CDR3 coding sequence is TGTGCCATCAGAGCCGGGACAGGGGTTGGGCGCACTGAAGCTTTCTTT.